This TCR beta chain is drawn from a study of T cells after yellow fever vaccination. MiXCR, applied by TCRdb to the 5' RACE reads, yields one record per CDR3 protein. The table shows roughly 160,000 distinct CDR3 sequences, with roughly 8.8% occurring only once. This clonotype was seen a handful of times. What it recognizes is unknown. Study conclusions and caveats: The presence of abundant clonotypes contaminating from the bulk population was possible in FACS-sorted repertoires.

Trimming cost V 6 bases and J 4 bases, with 12 bases left between them. Germline V gene lookup returns CDR1 SGHTA and CDR2 FQGNSA. The CDR3 spans 14 residues. The sample here was CD8+ T cells sorted from PBMCs, taken 45 days after the yellow fever booster vaccination. The TCR comes from a man between 18 and 35 years old who received the YFV17D yellow fever vaccine. V is TRBV7-2 and J is TRBJ2-2; possibly TRBD1 or TRBD2 for D (5 bases each). CDR3 nucleotides: TGTGCCAGCAGTCCAGAGGGGTTCACCGGGGAGCTGTTTTTT. It yields the protein CASSPEGFTGELFF.